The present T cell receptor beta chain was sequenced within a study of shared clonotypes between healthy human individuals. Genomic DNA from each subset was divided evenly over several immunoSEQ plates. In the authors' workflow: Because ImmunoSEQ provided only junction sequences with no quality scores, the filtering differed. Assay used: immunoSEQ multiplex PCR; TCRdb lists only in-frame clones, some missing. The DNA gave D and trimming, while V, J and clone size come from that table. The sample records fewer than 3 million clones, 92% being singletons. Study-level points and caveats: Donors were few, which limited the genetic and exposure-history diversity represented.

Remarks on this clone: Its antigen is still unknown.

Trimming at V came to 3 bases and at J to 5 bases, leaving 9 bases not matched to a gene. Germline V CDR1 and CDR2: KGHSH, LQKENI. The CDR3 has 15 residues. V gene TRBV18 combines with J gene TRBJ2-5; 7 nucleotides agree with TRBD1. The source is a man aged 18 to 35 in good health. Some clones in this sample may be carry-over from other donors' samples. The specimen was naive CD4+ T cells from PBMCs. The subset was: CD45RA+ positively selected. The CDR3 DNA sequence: TGTGCCAGCTCACCTCGAGGGGGCCAGGAGGAGACCCAGTACTTC. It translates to CASSPRGGQEETQYF.